This T cell receptor (beta chain) originates from a study of CD8+ T cells in alopecia areata. This sample's treatment: oral pan-JAK inhibitor, 5-10 mg twice daily. Punch biopsies of lesional scalp, plus peripheral blood, were taken from alopecia areata patients. Points on this clone: Its cognate antigen is unknown.

This CDR3 has 16 amino acids. CDR1 is ENHRY and CDR2 is SYGVKD in the germline V gene. The V segment lost 2 bases and the J segment 1 base; nucleotides outside the gene matches: 6. Study findings and constraints: Affected lesional scalp, above all in alopecia totalis/universalis, was more clonal than normal scalp.

After isolation, RNA underwent reverse transcription to generate cDNA as the sequencing template. Using immunoSEQ multiplex PCR, the repertoire was profiled, and TCRdb retains in-frame clones only, with some absent. The data hold 150,000 to 200,000 clones, with roughly 70% observed a single time. V usage is TRBV10-3 and J usage is TRBJ2-7; 9 bases are a match to TRBD1. Material: CD4+ T cells sorted from blood, obtained around week 50, from a patient treated with tofacitinib. The origin of this receptor is a human donor with alopecia areata. This chain's CDR3 is CAISEGQGRTSYEQYF. The CDR3 DNA is TGTGCCATCAGTGAGGGACAGGGGCGAACGTCCTACGAGCAGTACTTC.